One and the same sample provided the 3 T cell receptor beta chains below, sequenced in a study of cytomegalovirus exposure and HLA in healthy donors. The PCR had 60 Vbeta and 13 Jbeta primers. Generated by immunoSEQ multiplex PCR, the TCRdb table keeps only in-frame clones and is missing some. Altogether 100,000 to 150,000 clones are present, approximately 80% being singletons, with the ten largest covering under 3%. The sequencing input was PBMCs. Receptors originate from a man younger than 40 in good health and CMV-seronegative.

The genes are TRBV30 and TRBJ2-7, with unresolved D. The V end lost 2 bases, the J end lost 3 bases, and 8 bases lay between the germline ends. There are 12 residues in the CDR3. CDR1 and CDR2 (germline): GTSNPN, SVGIG (reference sequence). The CDR3, as DNA: TGTGCCTGGAGTCCGACACTCTACGAGCAGTACTTC. This gives the protein CAWSPTLYEQYF.

This clone was recorded only once. The J gene is TRBJ1-6, the V gene TRBV5-4; D uncertain. There are 14 residues in the CDR3. V lost 4 bases, J lost 10 bases, and 15 bases lay in between. The germline gives CDR1 SGHNT, CDR2 YYREEE (reference sequence). The CDR3 DNA follows: TGTGCCAGCAGCGGCGACCCCGCGCGGTCACCCCTCCACTTT. The encoded protein is CASSGDPARSPLHF.

The V gene is TRBV28, the J gene TRBJ2-2; weak D call: TRBD1 (5 bases). V was pared by 5 bases and J by 2 bases, with 9 bases between. CDR1 and CDR2 from the germline V gene are MDHEN and SYDVKM. The CDR3 is made up of 14 amino acids. In DNA form, the CDR3 reads TGTGCCAGCAGTCAGGGTTCAAACACCGGGGAGCTGTTTTTT. It translates to CASSQGSNTGELFF. The whole variable domain, filled in from reference TRBV28 and TRBJ2-2, reads DVKVTQSSRYLVKRTGEKVFLECVQDMDHENMFWYRQDPGLGLRLIYFSYDVKMKEKGDIPEGYSVSREKKERFSLILESASTNQTSMYLCASSQGSNTGELFFGEGSRLTVL.